These T cell receptor beta chains were read from a single sample in a study of T-cell reconstitution after alpha-beta-depleted transplantation in children. TCRdb passed the PCR reads through MiXCR, listing each CDR3 protein once. Of around 490,000 distinct CDR3 sequences in the sample, 10% to 12% were seen once. Source: PBMCs, mostly from graft donor cells, taken 180 days after TCRalphabeta/CD19-depleted stem cell transplant. All receptors come from a female patient between 2 and 10 years old who had a stem cell transplant for aplastic anemia, so the T cells may come from the graft donor. Each CDR3 is given with its conserved first and last residue. D genes are given only for firm matches. The size entry is marked missing in some rows and otherwise reads once, few, many or a size class.

>TRBJ1-4|NA|TRBV15|16|NA
CATSRGRDIGNEKLFF
TGTGCCACCAGCAGGGGCCGGGACATCGGGAATGAAAAACTGTTTTTT
>TRBJ2-7|NA|TRBV18|14|NA
CASSPPSGRYEQYF
TGTGCCAGCTCACCACCGTCCGGTCGCTACGAGCAGTACTTC
>TRBJ2-3|few|TRBV12-3/TRBV12-4|13|NA
CASSTFRTDTQYF
TGTGCCAGCAGTACCTTTCGCACAGATACGCAGTATTTT
>TRBJ2-7|few|TRBV7-8|18|TRBD2
CASSSRVPGLKKVYEQYF
TGTGCCAGCAGCTCCAGGGTCCCGGGACTAAAAAAGGTCTACGAGCAGTACTTC
>TRBJ2-3|NA|TRBV5-1|16|NA
CASSLFPGMSTDTQYF
TGCGCCAGCAGCTTATTTCCAGGGATGAGCACAGATACGCAGTATTTT
>TRBJ1-1|NA|TRBV6-1|13|NA
CASKPTLNTEAFF
TGTGCCAGCAAGCCAACCTTGAACACTGAAGCTTTCTTT
>TRBJ2-1|few|TRBV24-1|15|NA
CATSDSGRPGSEQFF
TGTGCCACCAGTGATTCCGGACGTCCAGGGTCTGAGCAGTTCTTC
>TRBJ2-1|NA|TRBV18|15|NA
CASSPPGPYYNEQFF
TGTGCCAGCTCACCACCGGGCCCCTACTACAATGAGCAGTTCTTC
>TRBJ2-2|NA|TRBV12-3/TRBV12-4|15|NA
CASNLDTRNTGELFF
TGTGCCAGCAATCTGGACACACGTAACACCGGGGAGCTGTTTTTT
>TRBJ1-1|many|TRBV20-1|13|NA
CSARGPMNTEAFF
TGCAGTGCTAGAGGACCCATGAACACTGAAGCTTTCTTT
>TRBJ2-5|NA|TRBV20-1|16|NA
CTARSPPPRDQETQYF
TGCACTGCTAGATCCCCCCCACCTAGAGACCAAGAGACCCAGTACTTC
>TRBJ1-1|few|TRBV3-1|11|NA
CASSQALEEFF
TGTGCCAGCAGCCAAGCTTTAGAAGAATTCTTT
>TRBJ2-5|NA|TRBV6-5|16|TRBD2
CASSYMAGGGGGTQYF
TGTGCCAGCAGTTACATGGCGGGGGGCGGGGGAGGGACCCAGTACTTC
>TRBJ2-2|NA|TRBV28|14|NA
CASSLMRNTGELFF
TGTGCCAGCAGTTTGATGCGAAACACCGGGGAGCTGTTTTTT
>TRBJ2-3|NA|TRBV6-1|14|NA
CASANPSRTDTQYF
TGTGCCAGCGCTAACCCCTCACGCACAGATACGCAGTATTTT
>TRBJ1-4|few|TRBV6-2/TRBV6-3|12|NA
CASSPGSEKLFF
TGTGCCAGCAGCCCCGGGAGCGAAAAACTGTTTTTT
>TRBJ2-1|many|TRBV29-1|17|TRBD2
CSVEGQASGRTYNEQFF
TGCAGCGTTGAGGGCCAGGCTAGCGGGAGGACTTACAATGAGCAGTTCTTC
>TRBJ2-5|NA|TRBV10-3|13|NA
CATGTTTSETQYF
TGTGCCACGGGGACCACCACCTCAGAGACCCAGTACTTC
>TRBJ1-5|NA|TRBV2|16|TRBD1
CAISHSDRTIRQPQHF
TGTGCCATCAGTCATTCGGACAGGACGATCCGTCAGCCCCAGCATTTT
>TRBJ2-7|few|TRBV7-2|17|NA
CASSLGSGGGAVYEQYF
TGTGCCAGCAGCTTAGGGTCGGGAGGGGGCGCGGTCTACGAGCAGTACTTC
>TRBJ2-3|NA|TRBV10-1|14|NA
CASSESMTTDTQYF
TGCGCCAGCAGTGAGTCGATGACTACCGATACGCAGTATTTT
>TRBJ2-3|NA|TRBV6-5|17|NA
CASSYSSGAGSTDTQYF
TGTGCCAGCAGTTACTCGTCAGGGGCGGGAAGCACAGATACGCAGTATTTT
>TRBJ1-4|many|TRBV12-3/TRBV12-4|16|NA
CASSSFSGGPNEKLFF
TGTGCCAGCAGCAGTTTCTCCGGGGGACCTAATGAAAAACTGTTTTTT
>TRBJ2-5|many|TRBV20-1|14|NA
CSARENGPWETQYF
TGCAGTGCTAGAGAGAATGGGCCGTGGGAGACCCAGTACTTC